What follows is one TCR beta chain and its context. Its antigen is not known. This specimen belongs to a study of shared clonotypes between healthy human individuals. Findings and caveats of the study: Relative to their counterparts shared across all four donors, non-shared clonotypes exhibited diminished generation probabilities. Across subsets, estimated richness was generally greater for naive than for memory populations.

Profiled with immunoSEQ multiplex PCR; TCRdb holds only in-frame clones, not every one. The sample has about 2.3 million clones, around 93% seen once; the top ten hold around 0.35%. There were no recent acute infections or vaccinations among the donors, who were healthy HIV-negative adults. CD4+ cells yielded CD45RA+ naive and CD45RA-negative memory subsets. Germline CDR1 is SGHNT and CDR2 is YYREEE (reference sequence). CDR3 length: 14 residues. V shed 3 bases and J shed 5 bases, with 12 bases lying between them. The V call is TRBV5-4, the J call TRBJ2-1; D is uncertain. The specimen sequenced was naive CD4+ T cells from PBMCs. Subset reported: CD45RA+ positively selected. This clonotype was sampled from a man aged 18 to 35 in good health. Some clones in this sample may be carry-over from other donors' samples. The CDR3 protein is CASSYHLFNNEQFF. DNA of the CDR3: TGTGCCAGCAGCTACCATTTATTTAACAATGAGCAGTTCTTC.